The subject of this entry is one TCR beta chain. What it binds is unknown. The sample comes from a study of graft-versus-host responses after intestinal transplantation. Across the whole study: The recipients all started with anti-thymocyte globulin induction and then took tacrolimus and steroids for about 3 years. Study outcomes and limitations: Early post-transplant HvG declines showed an association with peak circulating GvH clone levels.

V was pared by 5 bases and J by 8 bases, with 7 bases between. In germline, CDR1 is MNHNY, CDR2 SVGAGI (reference sequence). This CDR3 is built from 11 residues. The repertoire was sequenced with immunoSEQ multiplex PCR; TCRdb's copy has only in-frame clones and lacks some. The sample lists 60,000 to 90,000 clones, roughly 91% occurring once. The sequencing used unstimulated CD8+ T cells sorted from spleen or lymph node cells, collected before intestinal transplant. The V call is TRBV6-6, the J call TRBJ2-1, with D possibly matching TRBD1 (5 bases). This TCR derives from a human donor who received an intestinal transplant. CDR3 bases: TGTGCCAGCAGTATAGGGGATGAGCAGTTCTTC. Translation: CASSIGDEQFF.